The TCR beta chain under discussion was sequenced for a study of blood T cell repertoires in COVID-19. Using immunoSEQ multiplex PCR, the repertoire was profiled, and TCRdb retains in-frame clones only, with some absent. The table has about 220,000 clones, 80% to 90% seen once. V trimming: 0 bases; J trimming: 4 bases; junction bases outside the gene matches: 3. The CDR3 length is 15 residues. Germline CDR1 SQVTM, CDR2 ANQGSEA. The sample taken for sequencing was peripheral blood. The receptor was derived from a woman aged 60-75 years who had recovered from COVID-19. V usage is TRBV29-1 and J usage is TRBJ2-1, with TRBD2 identical over 10 bases. For the CDR3, the DNA is TGCAGCGTTGAAGACTCTAGCGGGGGTTACAATGAGCAGTTCTTC. As protein: CSVEDSSGGYNEQFF.